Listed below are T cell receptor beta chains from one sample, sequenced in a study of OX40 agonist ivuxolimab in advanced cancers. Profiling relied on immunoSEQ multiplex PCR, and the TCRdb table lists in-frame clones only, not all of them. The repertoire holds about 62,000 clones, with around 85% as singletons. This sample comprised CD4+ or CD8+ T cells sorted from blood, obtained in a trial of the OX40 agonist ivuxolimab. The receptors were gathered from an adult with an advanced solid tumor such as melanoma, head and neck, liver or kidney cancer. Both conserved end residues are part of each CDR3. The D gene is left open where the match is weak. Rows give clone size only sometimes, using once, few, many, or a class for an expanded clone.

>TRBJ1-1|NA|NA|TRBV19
CASKDRWNTEAFF
TGTGCCAGTAAGGACAGATGGAACACTGAAGCTTTCTTT
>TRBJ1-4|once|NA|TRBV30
CASASDKVPPTTNEKLFF
TGTGCCTCAGCCTCCGACAAGGTTCCCCCAACAACTAATGAAAAACTGTTTTTT
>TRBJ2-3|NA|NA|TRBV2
CASSLGQTSTDTQYF
TGTGCCAGCAGTCTTGGACAGACTAGCACAGATACGCAGTATTTT
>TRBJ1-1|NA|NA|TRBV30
CAWSRPLTEAFF
TGTGCCTGGAGTCGGCCGCTAACTGAAGCTTTCTTT
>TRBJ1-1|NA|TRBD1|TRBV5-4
CASSPGQGGEAFF
TGTGCCAGCAGCCCGGGACAGGGTGGTGAAGCTTTCTTT
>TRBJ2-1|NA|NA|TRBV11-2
CASSLVSTRGPYNEQFF
TGTGCCAGCAGCTTAGTAAGTACGCGGGGGCCCTACAATGAGCAGTTCTTC
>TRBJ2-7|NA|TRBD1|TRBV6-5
CASSPGQGADYEQYF
TGTGCCAGCAGCCCGGGACAGGGAGCGGATTACGAGCAGTACTTC
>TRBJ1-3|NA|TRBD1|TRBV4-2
CASSQDLRDRSGGNTIYF
TGTGCCAGCAGCCAAGATCTTCGGGACAGGTCTGGTGGAAACACCATATATTTT
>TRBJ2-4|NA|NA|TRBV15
CATSRDGGAGNIQYF
TGTGCCACCAGCAGAGATGGGGGGGCGGGAAACATTCAGTACTTC
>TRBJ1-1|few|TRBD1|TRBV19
CATRQGRRTEAFF
TGTGCCACCCGACAGGGGAGGCGCACTGAAGCTTTCTTT
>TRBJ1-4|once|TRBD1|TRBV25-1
CASTPRDRRGEKLFF
TGTGCCAGCACCCCCCGGGACAGGCGGGGTGAAAAACTGTTTTTT
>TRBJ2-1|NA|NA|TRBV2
CASSESPTGISYNEQFF
TGTGCCAGCAGTGAATCGCCGACAGGAATCTCCTACAATGAGCAGTTCTTC
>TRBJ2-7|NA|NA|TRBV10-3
CAISVGTSERHEQYF
TGTGCCATCAGTGTCGGGACATCAGAAAGGCACGAGCAGTACTTC
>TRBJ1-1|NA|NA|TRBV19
CASSERTAEAFF
TGTGCCAGTAGTGAGAGAACTGCCGAAGCTTTCTTT
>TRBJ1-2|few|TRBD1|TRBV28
CASILQGAHYGYTF
TGTGCCAGCATCCTACAGGGGGCTCACTATGGCTACACCTTC
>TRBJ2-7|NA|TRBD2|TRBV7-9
CASSLGRGLAETHEQYF
TGTGCCAGCAGCTTAGGGCGGGGTCTAGCGGAAACCCACGAGCAGTACTTC
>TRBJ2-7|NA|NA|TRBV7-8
CASSFGRQVKQYEQYF
TGTGCCAGCAGCTTCGGCCGACAGGTCAAACAATACGAGCAGTACTTC
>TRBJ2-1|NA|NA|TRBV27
CASSGRTVRSEQFF
TGTGCCAGCAGTGGAAGGACTGTGCGCAGTGAGCAGTTCTTC
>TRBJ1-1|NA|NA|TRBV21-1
CASSKVTGTLKTEAFF
TGTGCCAGCAGCAAAGTGACAGGGACGTTGAAGACTGAAGCTTTCTTT
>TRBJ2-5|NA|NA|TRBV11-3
CASSRGAGETQYF
TGTGCCAGCAGCCGAGGGGCCGGGGAGACCCAGTACTTC
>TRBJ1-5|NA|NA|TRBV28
CASSVPKQGNGNQPQHF
TGTGCCAGCAGCGTCCCCAAACAGGGTAATGGCAATCAGCCCCAGCATTTT
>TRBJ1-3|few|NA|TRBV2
CASRRPSNSGNTIYF
TGTGCCAGCAGGCGACCGTCGAACTCTGGAAACACCATATATTTT
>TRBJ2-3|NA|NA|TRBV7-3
CASSLGRLTDTQYF
TGTGCCAGCAGCTTAGGCAGACTCACAGATACGCAGTATTTT
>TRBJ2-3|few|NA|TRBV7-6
CASSLSPNRETDTQYF
TGTGCCAGCAGCTTAAGCCCGAACCGCGAGACAGATACGCAGTATTTT
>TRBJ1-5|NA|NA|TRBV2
CASSEGVGGQPQHF
TGTGCCAGCAGTGAAGGAGTCGGGGGTCAGCCCCAGCATTTT
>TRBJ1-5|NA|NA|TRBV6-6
CASSYSGDNQPQHF
TGTGCCAGCAGTTACTCCGGGGACAATCAGCCCCAGCATTTT
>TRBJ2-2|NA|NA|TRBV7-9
CASFGEPNTGELFF
TGTGCCAGCTTCGGGGAACCGAACACCGGGGAGCTGTTTTTT
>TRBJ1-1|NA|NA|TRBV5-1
CASSWGRENTEAFF
TGCGCCAGCAGCTGGGGAAGGGAAAACACTGAAGCTTTCTTT
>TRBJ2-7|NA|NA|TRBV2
CASSDDIYEQYF
TGTGCCAGCAGTGACGACATCTACGAGCAGTACTTC
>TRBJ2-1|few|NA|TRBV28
CASSRLTPGEQFF
TGTGCCAGCAGCCGTCTAACTCCGGGTGAGCAGTTCTTC
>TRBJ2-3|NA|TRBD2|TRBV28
CASKGASGNSDTQYF
TGTGCCAGCAAAGGGGCTAGCGGGAACTCAGATACGCAGTATTTT
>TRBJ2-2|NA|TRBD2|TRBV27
CASSFLGTSGRRTGELFF
TGTGCCAGCAGTTTTCTAGGGACTAGCGGGAGACGAACCGGGGAGCTGTTTTTT
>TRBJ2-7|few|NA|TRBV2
CASRTFYEQYF
TGTGCCAGCAGGACCTTTTACGAGCAGTACTTC
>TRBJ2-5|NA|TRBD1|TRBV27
CASSLSRTGVETQYF
TGTGCCAGCAGTTTATCGCGGACAGGGGTAGAGACCCAGTACTTC
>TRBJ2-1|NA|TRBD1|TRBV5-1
CASSLRTGGYNEQFF
TGCGCCAGCAGCTTGAGGACAGGGGGCTACAATGAGCAGTTCTTC
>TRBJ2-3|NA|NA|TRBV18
CASSPPLAGTDTQYF
TGTGCCAGCTCACCACCTCTGGCGGGAACAGATACGCAGTATTTT
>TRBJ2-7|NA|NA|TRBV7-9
CASSLPRNYEQYF
TGTGCCAGCAGCTTGCCTCGCAACTACGAGCAGTACTTC
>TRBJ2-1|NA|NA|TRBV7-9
CASSSRDSNEFF
TGTGCCAGCAGCTCGCGGGATTCAAATGAGTTCTTC
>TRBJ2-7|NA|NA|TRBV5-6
CASSLGRVGYEQYF
TGTGCCAGCAGCTTGGGGCGGGTGGGTTACGAGCAGTACTTC
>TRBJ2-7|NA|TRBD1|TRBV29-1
CSVESTGNMGRGYEQYF
TGCAGCGTTGAGTCGACAGGGAATATGGGACGTGGCTACGAGCAGTACTTC
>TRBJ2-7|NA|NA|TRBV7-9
CASSGLAPSSYEQYF
TGTGCCAGCAGTGGGCTGGCACCGAGCTCCTACGAGCAGTACTTC
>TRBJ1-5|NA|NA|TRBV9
CASSVQTNQPQHF
TGTGCCAGCAGCGTCCAAACGAATCAGCCCCAGCATTTT
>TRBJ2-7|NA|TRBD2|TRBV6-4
CANLRLVAGSTGEQYF
TGTGCCAACCTGAGACTTGTAGCGGGGTCTACGGGTGAGCAGTACTTC
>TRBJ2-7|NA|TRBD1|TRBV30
CAWSETGGWDEQYF
TGTGCCTGGAGTGAGACAGGGGGATGGGACGAGCAGTACTTC
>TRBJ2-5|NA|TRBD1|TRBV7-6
CASSSAGQGEETQYF
TGTGCCAGCAGCTCGGCTGGACAGGGCGAAGAGACCCAGTACTTC
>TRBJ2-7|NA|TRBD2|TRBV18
CASSPAQRESSYEQYF
TGTGCCAGCTCACCAGCACAGCGGGAGAGCTCCTACGAGCAGTACTTC
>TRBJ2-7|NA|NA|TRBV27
CATLQEAYEQYF
TGTGCCACACTACAAGAAGCCTACGAGCAGTACTTC
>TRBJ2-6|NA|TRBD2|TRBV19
CASSMGLAGGSGANVLTF
TGTGCCAGTAGTATGGGACTAGCGGGAGGGTCTGGGGCCAACGTCCTGACTTTC